The entry that follows covers one T cell receptor (beta chain) sequence. This specimen comes from a study of PD-L1 blockade in urothelial cancer. As for the study in general: Blood samples had a median of approximately 150,000 T cells, roughly 76,000 unique TCRs, and clonality 0.08 to 0.085.

Time point noted: peripheral blood 6 weeks after treatment start. Germline CDR1 SNHLY, CDR2 FYNNEI. The CDR3 totals 16 residues. V was trimmed by 6 bases and J by 2 bases, leaving 18 bases between them. The data were produced by immunoSEQ multiplex PCR, yet TCRdb's version contains in-frame clones alone and is incomplete. The table lists 40,000 or so clones, approximately 82% of them singletons. The input for sequencing was PBMCs, taken around atezolizumab (anti-PD-L1) treatment. V is TRBV2 and J is TRBJ2-3, with D unresolved. This clonotype originated in a man in his 60s with urothelial cancer. CDR3 nucleotide sequence: TGTGCCAGCAGGCGGTTCGCGGCAGCCTCCACAGATACGCAGTATTTT. It translates to CASRRFAAASTDTQYF.